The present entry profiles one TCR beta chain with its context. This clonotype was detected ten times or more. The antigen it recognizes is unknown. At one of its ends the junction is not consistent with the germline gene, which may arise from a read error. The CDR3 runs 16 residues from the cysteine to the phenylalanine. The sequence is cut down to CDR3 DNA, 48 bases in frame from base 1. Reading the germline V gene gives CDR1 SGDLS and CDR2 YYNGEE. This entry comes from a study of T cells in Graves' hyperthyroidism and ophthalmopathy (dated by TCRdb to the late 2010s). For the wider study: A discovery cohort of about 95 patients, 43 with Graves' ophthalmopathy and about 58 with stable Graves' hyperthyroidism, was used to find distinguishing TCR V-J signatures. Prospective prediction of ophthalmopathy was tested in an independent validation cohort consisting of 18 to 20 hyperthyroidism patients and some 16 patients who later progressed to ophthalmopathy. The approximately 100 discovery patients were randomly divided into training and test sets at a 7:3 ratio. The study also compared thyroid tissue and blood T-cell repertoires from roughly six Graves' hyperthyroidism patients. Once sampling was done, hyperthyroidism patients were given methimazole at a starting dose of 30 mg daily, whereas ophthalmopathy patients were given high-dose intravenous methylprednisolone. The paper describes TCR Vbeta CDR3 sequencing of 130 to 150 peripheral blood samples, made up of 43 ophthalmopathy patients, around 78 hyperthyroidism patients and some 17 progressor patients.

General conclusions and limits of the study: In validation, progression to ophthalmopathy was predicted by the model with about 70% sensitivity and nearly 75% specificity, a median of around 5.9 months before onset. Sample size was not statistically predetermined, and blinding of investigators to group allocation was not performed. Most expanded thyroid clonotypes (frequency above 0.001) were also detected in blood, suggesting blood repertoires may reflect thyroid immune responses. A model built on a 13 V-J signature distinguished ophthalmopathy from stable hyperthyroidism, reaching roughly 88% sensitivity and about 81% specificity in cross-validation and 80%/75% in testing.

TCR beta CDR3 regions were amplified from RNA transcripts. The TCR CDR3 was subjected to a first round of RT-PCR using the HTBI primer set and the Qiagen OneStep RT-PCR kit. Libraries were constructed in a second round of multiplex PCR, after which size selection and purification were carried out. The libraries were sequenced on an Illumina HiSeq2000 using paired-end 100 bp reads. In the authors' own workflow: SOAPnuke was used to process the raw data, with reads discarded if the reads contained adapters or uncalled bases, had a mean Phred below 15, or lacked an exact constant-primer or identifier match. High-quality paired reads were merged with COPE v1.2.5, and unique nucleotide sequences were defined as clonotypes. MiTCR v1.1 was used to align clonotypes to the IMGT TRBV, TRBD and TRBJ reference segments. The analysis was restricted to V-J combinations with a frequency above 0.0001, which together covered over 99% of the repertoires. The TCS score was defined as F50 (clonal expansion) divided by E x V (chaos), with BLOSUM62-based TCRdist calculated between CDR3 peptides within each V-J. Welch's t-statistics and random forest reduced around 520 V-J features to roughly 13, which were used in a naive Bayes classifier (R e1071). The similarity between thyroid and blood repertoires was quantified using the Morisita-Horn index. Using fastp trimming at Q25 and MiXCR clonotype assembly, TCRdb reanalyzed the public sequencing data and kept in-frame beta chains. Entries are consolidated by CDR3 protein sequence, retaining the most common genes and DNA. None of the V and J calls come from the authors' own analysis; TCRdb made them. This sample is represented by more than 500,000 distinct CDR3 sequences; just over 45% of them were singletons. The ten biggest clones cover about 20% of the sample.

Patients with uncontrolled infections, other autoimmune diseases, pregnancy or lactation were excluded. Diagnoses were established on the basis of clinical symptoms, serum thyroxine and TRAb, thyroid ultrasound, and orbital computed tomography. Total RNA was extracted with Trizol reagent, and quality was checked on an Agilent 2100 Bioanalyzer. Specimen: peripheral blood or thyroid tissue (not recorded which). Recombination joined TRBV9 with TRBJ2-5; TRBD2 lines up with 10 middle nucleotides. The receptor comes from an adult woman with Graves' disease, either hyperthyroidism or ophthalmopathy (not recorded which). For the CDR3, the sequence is CASSVGASGSQEAQYF. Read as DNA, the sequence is TGTGCCAGCAGCGTAGGGGCTAGCGGGAGCCAAGAGGCCCAGTACTTC.